These 5 T cell receptor beta chains came from one sample sequenced in a study of post-analysis software for immune sequencing data. Findings of the study overall: The five TRBV segments detected at higher frequency in patients than in controls included TRBV5-6, TRBV5-1 and TRBV20-1.

Unique molecular identifiers were present in the TCR beta cDNA libraries. TCRdb redid the calling of the PCR reads with MiXCR, one entry per CDR3 protein. The sample lists around 770,000 distinct CDR3 sequences; 35% to 55% were seen once. These receptors' antigens are unknown. The sample comprised blood. The receptors were gathered from a girl aged 5 to 17 with multiple sclerosis.

This chain connects TRBV15 to TRBJ1-5; tentative D call: TRBD1 (5 bases). Germline lookup yields CDR1 LNHNV and CDR2 YYDKDF (reference sequence). The germline V and J ends were trimmed by 5 bases and 6 bases, with 17 bases remaining between them. The CDR3 has 15 amino acids. As DNA, the CDR3 is TGTGCCACCAGCCCGAAGCAGGGAATACCTCAGCCCCAGCATTTT. This translates into CATSPKQGIPQPQHF.

The chain couples TRBV20-1 to TRBJ2-5, with D tentatively TRBD2 (6 bases). The DNA end is more similar to TRBJ2-7, so the J call may be wrong. Germline loops: CDR1 DFQATT, CDR2 SNEGSKA (reference sequence). CDR3 size: 16 residues. The CDR3, as DNA: TGCAGTGCTAGAGATCCTCGGAGCGGAGGGGACTACGAGCAGTACTTC. Translated, it gives CSARDPRSGGDYEQYF.

The rearrangement joins TRBV7-9 to TRBJ2-7, with 8 bases fitting TRBD1. V trimming: 3 bases; J trimming: 2 bases; junction bases outside the gene matches: 6. The CDR3 totals 15 residues. Germline lookup yields CDR1 SEHNR and CDR2 FQNEAQ (reference sequence). The CDR3: CASSLTDRDPYEQYF. As DNA, the CDR3 is TGTGCCAGCAGCTTGACGGACAGGGACCCCTACGAGCAGTACTTC.

The chain couples TRBV20-1 to TRBJ2-3; TRBD1 matches at 10 bases. Germline trimming cut 5 bases from V and 3 bases from J; bases unmatched to any gene: 8. This CDR3 comprises 15 residues. CDR1 and CDR2 from the germline V gene are DFQATT and SNEGSKA (reference sequence). CDR3 sequence (DNA): TGCAGTGCTGCACAACCGGGACAGGGGACAGATACGCAGTATTTT. Translated, it gives CSAAQPGQGTDTQYF.

The J gene is TRBJ2-1, the V gene TRBV29-1; D could derive from TRBD1 or TRBD2 (5 bases each). The V and J ends lost 4 bases and 0 bases respectively, with 16 bases between them. Germline V CDR1 and CDR2: SQVTM, ANQGSEA. This CDR3 spans 16 amino acids. CDR3 sequence: CSVVNNGGSSYNEQFF. Here the CDR3 DNA reads TGCAGCGTTGTCAACAATGGGGGAAGCTCCTACAATGAGCAGTTCTTC.